This TCR beta chain comes out of a study of CD8 T cells in ankylosing spondylitis (dated by TCRdb to the late 2010s). Looking at the study overall: T cell receptor beta repertoires were profiled in healthy donors and ankylosing spondylitis patients so that disease-linked TCR variants could be found. The whole study cohort included some 100 healthy donors and 25 or so ankylosing spondylitis patients. Samples of peripheral blood were taken, and for ankylosing spondylitis patients, synovial fluid was collected as well.

Synovial fluid samples and blood samples obtained from the same ankylosing spondylitis patients were matched. The sample was run on an Illumina HiSeq 2500. Quantitative 5'-RACE with molecular barcodes was the method used to prepare the TCR beta libraries. Per the authors' processing: A new computational method based on a probabilistic model of VDJ rearrangement was used to identify disease-linked TCR variants. TCRdb handled the public reads itself, with Q25 trimming in fastp and clone calling in MiXCR, and kept productive beta chains. Under each unique CDR3 protein, matching rows form one entry showing the most common genes and DNA. TCRdb's processing, not the authors' own work, is the source of the V and J calls. This sample holds about 150,000 distinct CDR3 sequences; under 35% were observed only once. The leading ten clones occupy 6% of the sample. From the cysteine through the phenylalanine, the CDR3 covers 17 amino acids. Only CDR3 DNA remains: 51 bases, in frame from the first base. As encoded in the germline V gene, CDR1 is MDHEN while CDR2 is SYDVKM. V gives up 0 bases and J gives up 2 bases, and the segment between their germline ends measures 14 bases.

Concerning this clonotype: The specificity of this receptor is unknown. Qualities for individual bases were not recorded, and no much larger clone is one base off.

Study-level results and caveats: A TCR beta motif made up of several highly homologous amino acid variants appeared to be characteristic of blood from ankylosing spondylitis patients. The disease-linked clones showed a CD8+ phenotype and occurred at relatively low frequencies in peripheral blood. Some motif variants had previously been reported in the synovial fluid and blood of reactive arthritis patients, which suggests shared mechanisms of disease initiation. Significant enrichment of the disease-linked clones was reported in matched synovial fluid samples from ankylosing spondylitis patients.

This sequence uses TRBV28 and TRBJ2-4; perhaps TRBD1 is the D gene, with 5 bases matching. Sample: synovial fluid, either unsorted or a sorted T cell fraction (not recorded which). This TCR derives from a male donor with ankylosing spondylitis. The nucleotide sequence is TGTGCCAGCAGTTTATGGCGTCAGGGTGGGACCAAAAACATTCAGTACTTC. Its protein reads: CASSLWRQGGTKNIQYF. The variable domain in full, with residues beyond the CDR3 obtained from the reference TRBV28 and TRBJ2-4 genes, is DVKVTQSSRYLVKRTGEKVFLECVQDMDHENMFWYRQDPGLGLRLIYFSYDVKMKEKGDIPEGYSVSREKKERFSLILESASTNQTSMYLCASSLWRQGGTKNIQYFGAGTRLSVL.